This T cell receptor (beta chain) is drawn from a study of blood T cell repertoires in COVID-19. Overall study: The origin of the acute and convalescent COVID-19 samples was the United States, Italy and Spain. In each case, the material was cDNA or gDNA derived from T cells, B-cell-depleted T cells, or PBMCs.

This CDR3 spans 18 amino acids. Trimming cost V 4 bases and J 1 base, with 22 bases left between them. The germline V gene encodes CDR1 MNHEY and CDR2 SMNVEV (reference sequence). Per the original data handling: Estimation of nucleated cell counts relied on the amplification of reference gene primers. Libraries were prepared by immunoSEQ multiplex PCR; TCRdb keeps only in-frame clonotypes and omits some of them. That table is the source of V, J and clone size, and D and trimming were worked out from the DNA. The sample has about 240,000 clones; roughly 80% are singletons. This receptor was obtained from a woman aged 18-29 years with acute or convalescent COVID-19. The specimen sequenced was peripheral blood. The chain uses TRBV27 and TRBJ1-1; D possibly corresponds to TRBD1 (5 bases). CDR3 protein: CASSSLGYLGPGNTEAFF. CDR3 coding DNA: TGTGCCAGCAGTTCGTTGGGCTACTTGGGGCCCGGGAACACTGAAGCTTTCTTT.